This TCR beta chain emerged from a study of blood T cell repertoires in COVID-19. Study summary: Acute and convalescent COVID-19 samples came from the United States, Italy and Spain.

Categorization into cohorts depended on clinical history that participants reported. Two negative PCRs, clearance, or symptom resolution had been documented for recovered Cohort 3 donors. Original analysis: Estimates of nucleated cell counts were drawn from the amplification of reference gene primers. The data were produced by immunoSEQ multiplex PCR, yet TCRdb's version contains in-frame clones alone and is incomplete. Clone size and V and J calls were adopted from that table, with D and trimming inferred from the DNA. Here the sample spans some 350,000 clones, roughly 90% being singletons. The sample was PBMCs or T cells enriched from blood (not recorded which). This TCR was sampled from a woman aged 25 to 45 who had recovered from COVID-19.

CDR3 in DNA: TGTGCCAGCAGTTCTCCCGGACAGGACTACACCGGGGAGCTGTTTTTT. It encodes CASSSPGQDYTGELFF. The rearrangement joins TRBV7-9 to TRBJ2-2; 7 bases align to TRBD1. The V gene's germline CDR1 is SEHNR and CDR2 FQNEAQ (reference sequence). Trimming at V came to 6 bases and at J to 3 bases, leaving 10 bases not matched to a gene. The CDR3 runs 16 residues. Together with reference TRBV7-9 and TRBJ2-2, the CDR3 gives the full variable domain: DTGVSQNPRHKITKRGQNVTFRCDPISEHNRLYWYRQTLGQGPEFLTYFQNEAQLEKSRLLSDRFSAERPKGSFSTLEIQRTEQGDSAMYLCASSSPGQDYTGELFFGEGSRLTVL.